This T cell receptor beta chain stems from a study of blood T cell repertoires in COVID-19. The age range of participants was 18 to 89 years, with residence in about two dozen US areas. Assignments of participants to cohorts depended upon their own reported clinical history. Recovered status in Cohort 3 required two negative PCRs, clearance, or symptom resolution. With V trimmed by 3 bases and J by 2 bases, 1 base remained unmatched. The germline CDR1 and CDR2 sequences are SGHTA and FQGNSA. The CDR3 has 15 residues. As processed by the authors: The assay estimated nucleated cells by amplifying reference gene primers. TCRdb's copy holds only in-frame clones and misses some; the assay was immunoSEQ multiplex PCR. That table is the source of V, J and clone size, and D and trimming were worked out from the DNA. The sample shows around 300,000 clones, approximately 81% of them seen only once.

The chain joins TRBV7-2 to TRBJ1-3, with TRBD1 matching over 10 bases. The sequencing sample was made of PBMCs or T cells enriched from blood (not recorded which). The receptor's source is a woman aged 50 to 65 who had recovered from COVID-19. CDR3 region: CASSLGTGAGNTIYF. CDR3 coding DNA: TGTGCCAGCAGCTTGGGGACAGGGGCTGGAAACACCATATATTTT.